The table lists the clone carrying this TCR beta chain with a count of one. Its specificity is unknown. The sample comes from a study of T cell responses to AZD1222 COVID-19 vaccine. Study background: Researchers grouped second doses given at about 4 or about 12 weeks into one pool. Study conclusions and caveats: The reported proportion of spike-specific TCRs targeting unmutated variant regions was nearly half. Just 5 to 7 AZD1222 recipients were seropositive at baseline. Clonal diversity was possibly underestimated; the donors were predominantly white British and more often female.

The assay was immunoSEQ multiplex PCR, and TCRdb's table has in-frame clones only and misses some. The sample holds around 92,000 clones, around 86% seen once. Sample: peripheral blood, taken on day 0 of AZD1222 vaccination. The receptor's source is an adult in good health.

The CDR3 loop reads CSVDKVNSGNTIYF. The CDR3 DNA is TGCAGCGTTGACAAGGTTAACTCTGGAAACACCATATATTTT. The chain couples TRBV29-1 to TRBJ1-3; D call uncertain. This CDR3 region has 14 residues. The germline V gene encodes CDR1 SQVTM and CDR2 ANQGSEA. The V gene lost 3 bases and the J gene lost 0 bases, with 9 bases spanning the gap.